The text below deals with one TCR beta chain. Germline V CDR1 and CDR2: SGDLS, YYNGEE. The CDR3 spans 14 residues. With V trimmed by 0 bases and J by 9 bases, 5 bases remained unmatched. This entry belongs to a study of blood T cell repertoires in COVID-19. Authors' methods: The assay estimated nucleated cells by amplifying reference gene primers. Here immunoSEQ multiplex PCR was the method, and the copy in TCRdb shows in-frame clones only, minus some. The D gene and trimming were derived from the DNA, and the V and J assignments and clone size from that table. The sample comprises over 200,000 clones, 75% to 90% of which are singletons, and approximately 4.8% rests with the top ten.

The sequence was obtained from a woman in her thirties who had been exposed to COVID-19. The genes are TRBV9 and TRBJ2-1, with 8 bases matching TRBD1. Material for sequencing was PBMCs or T cells enriched from blood (not recorded which). CDR3 protein: CASSVEDRAFEQFF. The CDR3 DNA reads TGTGCCAGCAGCGTAGAGGACAGGGCATTTGAGCAGTTCTTC.